Sequencing of this T cell receptor beta chain was carried out in a study of blood T cells in healthy people across ages. A second roughly 6 to 11 cycle PCR used barcoded and J-beta primers. TCRdb processed the 5' RACE reads anew with MiXCR; each CDR3 protein has one entry. The data contain about 1.5 million distinct CDR3 sequences, less than 45% of them singletons. The V gene lost 4 bases and the J gene lost 7 bases, with 19 bases spanning the gap. The germline gives CDR1 SGHAT, CDR2 FQNNGV. The CDR3 has 15 amino acids. What was sequenced was blood. The origin of this receptor is a woman under 30 in good health. The V gene is TRBV11-2, the J gene TRBJ1-2; maybe TRBD1 (6 bases). CDR3 in DNA: TGTGCCAGCAGCTCGGCAGCGGGGGGCTTATCTGGCTACACCTTC. This encodes CASSSAAGGLSGYTF.